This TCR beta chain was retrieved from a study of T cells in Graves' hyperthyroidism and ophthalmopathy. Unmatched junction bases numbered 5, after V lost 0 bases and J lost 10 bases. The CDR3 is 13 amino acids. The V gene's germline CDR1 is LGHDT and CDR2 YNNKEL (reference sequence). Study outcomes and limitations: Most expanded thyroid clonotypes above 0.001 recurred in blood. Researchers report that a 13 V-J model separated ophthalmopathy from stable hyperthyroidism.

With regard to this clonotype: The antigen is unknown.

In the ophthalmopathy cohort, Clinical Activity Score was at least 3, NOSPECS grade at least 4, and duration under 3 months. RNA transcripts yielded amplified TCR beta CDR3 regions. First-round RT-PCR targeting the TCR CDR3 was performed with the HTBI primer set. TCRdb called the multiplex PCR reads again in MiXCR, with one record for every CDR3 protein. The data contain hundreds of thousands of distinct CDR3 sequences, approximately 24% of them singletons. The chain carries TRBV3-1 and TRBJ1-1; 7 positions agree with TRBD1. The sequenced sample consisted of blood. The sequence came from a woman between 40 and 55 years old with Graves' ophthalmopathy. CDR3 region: CASSQEDRVGAFF. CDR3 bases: TGTGCCAGCAGCCAAGAAGACAGGGTGGGAGCTTTCTTT.